These 14 T cell receptor beta chains originate from one sample sequenced in a study of cytomegalovirus exposure and HLA in healthy donors. PCR used 60 Vbeta primers and 13 Jbeta primers. The assay was immunoSEQ multiplex PCR, and TCRdb's table has in-frame clones only and misses some. The sample has 100,000 or so clones; approximately 80% are singletons. The sample comprised PBMCs. These receptors were obtained from a man between 35 and 55 years old in good health and CMV-seropositive.

The chain employs TRBV4-1 and TRBJ2-3; a possible D gene is TRBD2 (6 bases). CDR1 and CDR2 from the germline V gene are MGHRA and YSYEKL. CDR3 size: 17 residues. The V and J ends lost 6 bases and 2 bases respectively, with 21 bases between them. The CDR3 region is CASSSYGGTIITDTQYF. Here the CDR3 DNA reads TGCGCCAGCAGTTCCTATGGGGGGACGATCATCACAGATACGCAGTATTTT.

This clone was seen only a few times. J is TRBJ2-2 and V is TRBV6-5; TRBD1 matches 9 bases. Germline CDR1 and CDR2: MNHEY and SVGAGI. The J segment lost 4 bases and the V segment lost 5 bases, leaving 2 bases of the junction unmatched. The CDR3 contains 14 residues. Written as DNA, the CDR3 is TGTGCCAGCAGTCGGGACAGGGCCACCGGGGAGCTGTTTTTT. Encoded protein: CASSRDRATGELFF.

The chain carries TRBV5-1 and TRBJ2-7; TRBD1 matches 7 bases. Germline V gives CDR1 SGHRS, CDR2 YFSETQ. V was clipped by 4 bases and J by 0 bases; unmatched bases: 10. This CDR3 comprises 16 residues. The CDR3 spells CASSPGTGVNSYEQYF. In DNA form, the CDR3 reads TGCGCCAGCAGCCCCGGAACAGGGGTGAACTCCTACGAGCAGTACTTC. The full variable domain, rest sourced from reference TRBV5-1 and TRBJ2-7, is KAGVTQTPRYLIKTRGQQVTLSCSPISGHRSVSWYQQTPGQGLQFLFEYFSETQRNKGNFPGRFSGRQFSNSRSEMNVSTLELGDSALYLCASSPGTGVNSYEQYFGPGTRLTVT.

The chain couples TRBV7-2 to TRBJ2-3, with 8 bases aligning to TRBD2. J lost 3 bases, V lost 5 bases, and 10 bases had no gene match. This CDR3 comprises 16 residues. Germline lookup yields CDR1 SGHTA and CDR2 FQGNSA. The CDR3 sequence: CASSPAGTRQTDTQYF. The DNA of the CDR3 is TGTGCCAGCAGCCCGGCCGGGACTAGACAAACAGATACGCAGTATTTT.

This sequence joins TRBV7-2 and TRBJ2-5; 7 bases map to TRBD2. Germline CDR1 SGHTA, CDR2 FQGNSA. The CDR3 runs 13 residues. The ends lost 5 bases at V and 5 bases at J; junction bases unmatched: 5. The CDR3 sequence: CASSPSGAETQYF. The CDR3 bases are TGTGCCAGCAGCCCCAGCGGGGCGGAGACCCAGTACTTC.

V and J are TRBV7-9 and TRBJ2-3; TRBD2 matches at 7 bases. The junction had 1 base not matched to a gene; V was cut back by 3 bases and J by 1 base. The germline V gene has CDR1 SEHNR and CDR2 FQNEAQ (reference sequence). The CDR3 covers 14 residues. The chain's CDR3 is CASSFGGGTDTQYF. The CDR3 nucleotides read TGTGCCAGCAGCTTTGGGGGGGGCACAGATACGCAGTATTTT.

The chain carries TRBV10-2 and TRBJ1-5; weak D call: TRBD1 (6 bases). Germline-derived CDR1 and CDR2 are WSHSY and SAAADI. The CDR3 is 14 residues long. Trimming took off 6 bases at V and 7 bases at J, with 16 bases between the two ends. As DNA, the CDR3 is TGCGCCAGCAGGGCGAGGGGGGGAGACCAGCCCCAGCATTTT. Translating gives CASRARGGDQPQHF.

In its sample, this clone was seen once. The chain combines TRBV28 with TRBJ2-3; 12 nucleotides align to TRBD2. This CDR3 has 16 residues. Germline-derived CDR1 and CDR2 are MDHEN and SYDVKM. The trim removed 4 bases at V and 2 bases at J, leaving 4 bases unmatched. The CDR3 nucleotides are TGTGCCAGCAGTTGGACTAGCGGGGACCACACAGATACGCAGTATTTT. Its protein is CASSWTSGDHTDTQYF.

The genes are TRBV6-5 and TRBJ1-1; TRBD1 agrees at 7 bases. This CDR3 comprises 15 residues. V lost 2 bases and J lost 1; bases outside the gene matches: 4. Germline lookup yields CDR1 MNHEY and CDR2 SVGAGI. The CDR3 region is CASSYGTAWNTEAFF. The CDR3 nucleotides read TGTGCCAGCAGTTACGGGACAGCTTGGAACACTGAAGCTTTCTTT.

This clone was observed a few times. The chain joins TRBV10-3 to TRBJ1-2; D unclear. Per germline, CDR1 ENHRY and CDR2 SYGVKD. The V end was cut by 2 bases, the J end by 0 bases, with 7 bases between. CDR3 length: 14 amino acids. The CDR3: CAISENGANYGYTF. CDR3 coding DNA: TGTGCCATCAGTGAGAACGGAGCTAACTATGGCTACACCTTC.

The chain combines TRBV11-2 with TRBJ2-1, with 11 bases lining up with TRBD2. Trimming at V came to 1 base and at J to 14 bases, leaving 1 base not matched to a gene. The CDR3 is 12 residues long. Germline-derived CDR1 and CDR2 are SGHAT and FQNNGV. CDR3 nucleotides: TGTGCCAGCAGCTTAGGACTAGCGGGGAAGTTCTTC. Translated, it gives CASSLGLAGKFF.

Regarding this clone: The junction does not match germline at one end; this may be a read error. V is TRBV7-7 and J is TRBJ2-1; 7 bases align to TRBD2. CDR1 and CDR2 (germline): SSHAT, FNYEAQ (reference sequence). There are 16 residues in the CDR3. DNA of the CDR3: TGTGCTAGCAGCTTAGGCGCTGGACTAGCCTACAATGAGCAGTTCTTC. This translates into CASSLGAGLAYNEQFF.

The chain has TRBV19 and TRBJ1-5, with 11 nucleotides matching TRBD1. V lost 3 bases to trimming and J lost 5 bases; unmatched junction nucleotides: 6. CDR1 and CDR2 (germline): LNHDA, SQIVND (reference sequence). This CDR3 comprises 16 residues. Here the CDR3 reads CASSIGTGGGYQPQHF. In nucleotides, the CDR3 is TGTGCCAGTAGTATTGGGACAGGGGGAGGGTATCAGCCCCAGCATTTT.

This clone was picked up a small number of times. The same CDR3 can be traced to other DNA sequences in this sample. The chain combines TRBV5-1 with TRBJ1-5; TRBD1 matches 11 bases. With 0 bases clipped from V and 6 bases from J, the junction kept 5 bases outside the gene matches. The germline gives CDR1 SGHRS, CDR2 YFSETQ. The CDR3 is made up of 16 amino acids. The CDR3 region has the DNA TGCGCCAGCAGCTTGGATGGGACAGGGGGGGGTCAGCCCCAGCATTTT. Encoded protein: CASSLDGTGGGQPQHF. The variable domain in full, completed from reference TRBV5-1 and TRBJ1-5, reads KAGVTQTPRYLIKTRGQQVTLSCSPISGHRSVSWYQQTPGQGLQFLFEYFSETQRNKGNFPGRFSGRQFSNSRSEMNVSTLELGDSALYLCASSLDGTGGGQPQHFGDGTRLSIL.